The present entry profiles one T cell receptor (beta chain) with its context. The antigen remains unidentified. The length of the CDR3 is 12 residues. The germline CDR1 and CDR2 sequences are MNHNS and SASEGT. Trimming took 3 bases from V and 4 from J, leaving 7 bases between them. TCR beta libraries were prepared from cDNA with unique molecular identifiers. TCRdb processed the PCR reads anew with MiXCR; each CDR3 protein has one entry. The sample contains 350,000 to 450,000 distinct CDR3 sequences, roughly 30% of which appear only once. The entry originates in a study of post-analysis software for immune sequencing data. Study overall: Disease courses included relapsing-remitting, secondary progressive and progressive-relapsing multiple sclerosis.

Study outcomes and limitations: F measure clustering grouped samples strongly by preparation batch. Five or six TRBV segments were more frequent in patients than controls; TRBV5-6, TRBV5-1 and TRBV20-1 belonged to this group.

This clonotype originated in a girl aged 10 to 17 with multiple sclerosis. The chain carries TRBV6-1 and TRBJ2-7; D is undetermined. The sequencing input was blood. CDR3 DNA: TGTGCCAGCAGTGACCTCATGTACGAGCAGTACTTC. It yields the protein CASSDLMYEQYF.